One sample yielded the 4 T cell receptor beta chains listed below, sequenced in a study of blood T cell repertoires in COVID-19. Using immunoSEQ multiplex PCR, the repertoire was profiled, and TCRdb retains in-frame clones only, with some absent. The sample includes about 340,000 clones, more than 75% of them seen just once. Sequencing used peripheral blood. These receptors all come from a woman aged 18 to 35 who had recovered from COVID-19.

The chain uses TRBV5-1 and TRBJ2-7, with D tentatively TRBD2 (6 bases). The germline gives CDR1 SGHRS, CDR2 YFSETQ. The CDR3 contains 15 residues. The germline V and J ends were trimmed by 4 bases and 0 bases, with 14 bases remaining between them. The CDR3 DNA sequence: TGCGCCAGCAGCACGGGGAGGAGGTCCTCCTACGAGCAGTACGTC. Its protein product is CASSTGRRSSYEQYV.

The chain has TRBV4-1 and TRBJ2-3; weak D call: TRBD1 (5 bases). Trimming shortened V by 0 bases and J by 10 bases, and 14 bases separated the two germline ends. This CDR3 has 14 amino acids. Germline CDR1 MGHRA, CDR2 YSYEKL. CDR3 residues: CASSQEAQVRAQYF. In DNA, the CDR3 is TGCGCCAGCAGCCAAGAGGCACAGGTTAGGGCGCAGTATTTT.

The chain is built from TRBV7-8 and TRBJ1-5, with D possibly matching TRBD1 (6 bases). Germline V gene sequence: CDR1 SGHVS, CDR2 FQNEAQ. Between the trimmed V and J ends, which lost 6 bases and 1 base, there was a span of 13 bases. CDR3 length equals 15 residues. The CDR3 DNA reads as TGTGCCAGCAGTTTACAGGGTAGGAGCAATCAGCCCCAGCATTTT. This gives the protein CASSLQGRSNQPQHF.

The chain uses TRBV2 and TRBJ1-2; the D gene is possibly TRBD1 (5 bases). The V and J ends lost 4 bases and 7 bases respectively, with 19 bases between them. Germline CDR1 SNHLY, CDR2 FYNNEI. The CDR3 runs 15 residues. For the CDR3, the DNA is TGTGCCAGCAGTGTAAATAGTCAGGGAATTCGTGGCTACACCTTC. Translated, it gives CASSVNSQGIRGYTF.